This T cell receptor beta chain comes out of a study of T cell responses to AZD1222 COVID-19 vaccine. This CDR3 contains 14 residues. Germline V gene data show CDR1 as LGHDT and CDR2 as YNNKEL (reference sequence). V was pared by 3 bases and J by 5 bases, with 4 bases of the junction left unmatched. The count of this clone is one. Repertoires were generated with immunoSEQ multiplex PCR, while TCRdb's copy carries only in-frame clones and drops some. The sample carries about 100,000 clones, roughly nine tenths recorded once. Material: peripheral blood, obtained on day 0 of AZD1222 vaccination. This chain joins TRBV3-1 (or the pseudogene TRBV3-2) and TRBJ2-5; 9 nucleotides agree with TRBD2. The TCR sequence derives from an adult in good health. The CDR3 loop reads CASSQRGGVETQYF. CDR3 DNA: TGTGCCAGCAGCCAGCGGGGGGGCGTGGAGACCCAGTACTTC.